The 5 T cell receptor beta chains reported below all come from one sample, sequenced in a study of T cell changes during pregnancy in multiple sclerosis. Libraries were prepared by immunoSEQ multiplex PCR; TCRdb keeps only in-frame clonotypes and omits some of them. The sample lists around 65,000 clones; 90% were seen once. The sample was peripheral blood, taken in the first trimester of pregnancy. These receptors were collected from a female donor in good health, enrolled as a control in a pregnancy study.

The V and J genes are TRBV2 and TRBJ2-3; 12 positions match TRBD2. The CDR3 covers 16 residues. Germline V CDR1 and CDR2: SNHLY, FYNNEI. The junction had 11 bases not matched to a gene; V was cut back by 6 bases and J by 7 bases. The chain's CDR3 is CASRTSGGSDFHTQYF. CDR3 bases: TGTGCCAGCAGAACTAGCGGGGGGTCGGATTTCCATACGCAGTATTTT.

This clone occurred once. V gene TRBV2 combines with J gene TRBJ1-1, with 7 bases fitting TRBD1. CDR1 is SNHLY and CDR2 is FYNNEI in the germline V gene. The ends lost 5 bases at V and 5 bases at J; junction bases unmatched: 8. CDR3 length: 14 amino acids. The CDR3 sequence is CASSYRDRFTEAFF. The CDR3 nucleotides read TGTGCCAGCAGTTACCGGGACAGATTTACTGAAGCTTTCTTT.

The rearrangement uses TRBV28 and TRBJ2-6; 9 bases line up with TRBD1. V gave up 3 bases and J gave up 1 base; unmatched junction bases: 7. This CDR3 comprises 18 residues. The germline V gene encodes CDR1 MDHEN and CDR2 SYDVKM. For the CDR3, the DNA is TGTGCCAGCAGTTTGTATCGACAGGGGGGGTCTGGGGCCAACGTCCTGACTTTC. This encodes CASSLYRQGGSGANVLTF. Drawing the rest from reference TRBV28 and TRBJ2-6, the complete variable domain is DVKVTQSSRYLVKRTGEKVFLECVQDMDHENMFWYRQDPGLGLRLIYFSYDVKMKEKGDIPEGYSVSREKKERFSLILESASTNQTSMYLCASSLYRQGGSGANVLTFGAGSRLTVL.

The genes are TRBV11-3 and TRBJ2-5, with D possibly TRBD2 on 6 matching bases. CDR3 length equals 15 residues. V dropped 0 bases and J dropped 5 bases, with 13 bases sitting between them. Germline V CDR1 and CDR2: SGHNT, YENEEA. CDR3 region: CASSLDLGGLETQYF. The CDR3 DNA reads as TGTGCCAGCAGCTTAGATTTGGGGGGTCTCGAGACCCAGTACTTC.

CDR3: CASSLSNTEAFF. CDR3 nucleotides: TGTGCCAGCAGTTTATCGAACACTGAAGCTTTCTTT. The chain couples TRBV6-5 to TRBJ1-1; D is ambiguous. Germline CDR1 MNHEY, CDR2 SVGAGI. CDR3 length: 12 residues. V lost 4 bases and J lost 1, with 4 bases in between.